This paragraph covers one T cell receptor beta chain sequence. The sample is drawn from a study of T cell responses to AZD1222 COVID-19 vaccine. Study information: Researchers grouped second doses given at about 4 or about 12 weeks into one pool.

Germline lookup yields CDR1 SGHNT and CDR2 YENEEA. The CDR3 runs 16 residues. V dropped 5 bases and J dropped 2 bases, with 19 bases sitting between them. Method: immunoSEQ multiplex PCR; TCRdb's copy keeps in-frame clones and lacks some. In the table there are 130,000 or so clones, 86% of which are singletons. This TCR derives from an adult in good health. J is TRBJ2-7 and V is TRBV11-3; a possible D gene is TRBD1 (6 bases). The sequenced sample was peripheral blood, obtained on day 0 of AZD1222 vaccination. The CDR3 here is CASSVRTAKPTYEQYF. CDR3 DNA sequence: TGTGCCAGCAGCGTCAGGACAGCTAAGCCCACCTACGAGCAGTACTTC.